This T cell receptor beta chain is drawn from a study of Graves' ophthalmopathy and Graves' hyperthyroidism. Study-level background: Researchers classed hyperthyroidism as stable given no ophthalmopathy within 18 months of follow-up.

On this clonotype itself: Antigen: not known.

As the template, RNA transcripts were used to amplify TCR beta CDR3 regions. The first-round RT-PCR employed HTBI primers together with the Qiagen OneStep RT-PCR kit. A multiplex PCR was then performed as the second round. One entry per CDR3 protein results from TCRdb running MiXCR on the multiplex PCR reads. The sample comprises about 1.1 million distinct CDR3 sequences, 36% of which are singletons, and approximately 10% rests with the top ten. The CDR3 is 15 amino acids. The V gene end was trimmed by 6 bases and the J gene end by 5 bases; junction bases not matched to a gene: 2. The V gene's germline CDR1 is SGHVS and CDR2 FQNEAQ. Study-wide points: Blood also contained most of the expanded thyroid clonotypes above 0.001 frequency.

Sequencing was done on a sample of peripheral blood or thyroid tissue (not recorded which). This TCR was recovered from an adult man with Graves' hyperthyroidism. The rearrangement links TRBV7-8 to TRBJ1-6, with 12 positions matching TRBD1. CDR3 protein: CASRGQGANNSPLHF. CDR3 DNA sequence: TGTGCCAGCAGGGGACAGGGGGCAAATAATTCACCCCTCCACTTT.